This TCR beta chain stems from a study of vaccination effects on CD4 cells after COVID-19. Whole-study results and caveats: Late after vaccination, infection- and vaccine-induced clones showed marked clonal contraction.

Some clones are missing from TCRdb's copy, which holds only in-frame ones; the method was immunoSEQ multiplex PCR. This sample has 78,000 or so clones, with about four fifths found just once. The trim removed 1 base at V and 3 bases at J, leaving 7 bases unmatched. Germline lookup yields CDR1 MDHEN and CDR2 SYDVKM. This CDR3 has 16 amino acids. Antigen-specific CD4+ T cells were first expanded with viral peptide pools by the ViraFEST assay and only then sequenced. Subsequent to less than 13 days of culture, CD4+ T cells were isolated. Each vaccine recipient was nucleocapsid antibody negative and had no prior SARS-CoV-2 infection. Roughly 2 million PBMC per well were cultured with 10 IU/ml IL-2 and about 10 ug/ml peptides. On this clone itself: Antigen: not known.

This receptor was taken from a human donor who received a COVID-19 vaccine. The chain has TRBV28 and TRBJ1-2; 8 bases line up with TRBD1. The starting material was CD4+ T cells from PBMCs cultured with SARS-CoV-2 spike peptides, obtained before COVID-19 vaccination. The CDR3 is CASSLFIGTGDYGYTF. The CDR3 DNA follows: TGTGCCAGCAGTTTATTTATTGGGACAGGCGACTATGGCTACACCTTC.